This passage covers 10 T cell receptor beta chains from one sample sequenced in a study of T cell responses to AZD1222 COVID-19 vaccine. Profiled with immunoSEQ multiplex PCR; TCRdb holds only in-frame clones, not every one. The repertoire has under 150,000 clones, 75% to 90% of them found once; the top ten carry around 2.4%. The material sequenced was peripheral blood, taken on day 0 of AZD1222 vaccination. These TCRs come from an adult in good health.

This clone was seen just once. The chain links TRBV5-1 to TRBJ2-7; possibly TRBD1 for D (5 bases). Germline loops: CDR1 SGHRS, CDR2 YFSETQ. The CDR3 spans 14 residues. Trimming took off 0 bases at V and 6 bases at J, with 13 bases between the two ends. The CDR3 is CASSLVPGSSEQYF. The CDR3 DNA is TGCGCCAGCAGCTTGGTTCCAGGGTCTAGCGAGCAGTACTTC.

The chain is built from TRBV7-2 and TRBJ2-1; possible D gene TRBD1, 5 bases. Trimming cost V 1 base and J 2 bases, with 9 bases left between them. Germline CDR1 reads SGHTA; CDR2 reads FQGNSA. The CDR3 has 15 residues. This CDR3 is CASSLEGFTYNEQFF. CDR3 DNA: TGTGCCAGCAGCTTAGAGGGGTTCACCTACAATGAGCAGTTCTTC.

The chain joins TRBV28 to TRBJ2-7; 9 nucleotides align to TRBD1. Unmatched junction bases numbered 2, after V lost 4 bases and J lost 4 bases. The germline V gene has CDR1 MDHEN and CDR2 SYDVKM. The CDR3 consists of 13 residues. DNA of the CDR3: TGTGCCAGCAGTTCGACAGGGGGGTACGAGCAGTACTTC. The encoded protein is CASSSTGGYEQYF.

V is TRBV18 and J is TRBJ2-3, with 15 bases matching TRBD2. Per germline, CDR1 KGHSH and CDR2 LQKENI. The CDR3 runs 19 residues. V lost 3 bases to trimming and J lost 2 bases; unmatched junction nucleotides: 9. Here the CDR3 DNA reads TGTGCCAGCTCACCTCTCGGACTAGCGGGAGGGCCGGACACAGATACGCAGTATTTT. It translates to CASSPLGLAGGPDTDTQYF.

V gene TRBV10-3 combines with J gene TRBJ2-1, with 8 bases identical to TRBD1. Trimming at V came to 3 bases and at J to 4 bases, leaving 5 bases not matched to a gene. Looked up from germline, CDR1 is ENHRY and CDR2 is SYGVKD. The CDR3 runs to 15 residues. CDR3 amino acids: CAISDSRGQYNEQFF. Here the CDR3 DNA reads TGTGCCATCAGTGACTCCAGGGGGCAATACAATGAGCAGTTCTTC.

The V gene is TRBV3-1 (or the pseudogene TRBV3-2), the J gene TRBJ2-2, with D unclear. Trimming pared 1 base from V and 3 bases from J, leaving 12 bases between. The germline CDR1 and CDR2 sequences are LGHDT and YNNKEL (reference sequence). The CDR3 is 16 amino acids. The CDR3 protein is CASSQGLRTHTGELFF. The CDR3 DNA reads as TGTGCCAGCAGCCAAGGTTTAAGGACCCACACCGGGGAGCTGTTTTTT.

The chain joins TRBV7-2 to TRBJ2-2, with TRBD2 identical over 7 bases. The CDR3 length is 16 residues. Germline V gene data show CDR1 as SGHTA and CDR2 as FQGNSA. Trimming at V came to 1 base and at J to 0 bases, leaving 2 bases not matched to a gene. The CDR3 loop is CASSLDSGANTGELFF. CDR3 bases: TGTGCCAGCAGCTTAGACAGCGGGGCGAACACCGGGGAGCTGTTTTTT.

V gene TRBV27 combines with J gene TRBJ2-3, with TRBD2 matching 8 bases. V was pared by 4 bases and J by 0 bases, with 3 bases of the junction left unmatched. CDR3 length equals 15 residues. The germline CDR1 and CDR2 sequences are MNHEY and SMNVEV (reference sequence). The CDR3 region is CASSWRGVSTDTQYF. The DNA of the CDR3 is TGTGCCAGCAGTTGGCGGGGGGTTAGCACAGATACGCAGTATTTT.

The chain carries TRBV28 and TRBJ1-5; 9 bases fit TRBD1. The CDR3 has 17 amino acids. Germline lookup yields CDR1 MDHEN and CDR2 SYDVKM. The V segment lost 6 bases and the J segment 0 bases; nucleotides outside the gene matches: 9. The CDR3 DNA reads as TGTGCCAGCAGCTTGGGACAGGGATTCCATAGCAATCAGCCCCAGCATTTT. Translation gives CASSLGQGFHSNQPQHF.

The V call is TRBV27, the J call TRBJ2-3; no definite D call. V was clipped by 5 bases and J by 1 base, with 7 bases between them. Germline CDR1 MNHEY, CDR2 SMNVEV (reference sequence). The CDR3 totals 13 residues. CDR3 sequence: CASSPTGTDTQYF. Written as DNA, the CDR3 is TGTGCCAGCAGTCCCACCGGCACAGATACGCAGTATTTT.